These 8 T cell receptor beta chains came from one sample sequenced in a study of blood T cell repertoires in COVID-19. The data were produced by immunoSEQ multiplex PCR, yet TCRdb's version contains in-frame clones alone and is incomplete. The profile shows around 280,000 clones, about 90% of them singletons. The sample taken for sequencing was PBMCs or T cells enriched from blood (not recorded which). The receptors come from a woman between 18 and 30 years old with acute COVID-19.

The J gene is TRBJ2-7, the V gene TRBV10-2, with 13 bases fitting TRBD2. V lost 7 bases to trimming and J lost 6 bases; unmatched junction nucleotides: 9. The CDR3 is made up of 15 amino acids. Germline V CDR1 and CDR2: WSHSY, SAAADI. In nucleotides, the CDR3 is TGCGCCAGCAATTGGTGGAGACTAGCGGGAGGCGAGCAGTACTTC. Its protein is CASNWWRLAGGEQYF.

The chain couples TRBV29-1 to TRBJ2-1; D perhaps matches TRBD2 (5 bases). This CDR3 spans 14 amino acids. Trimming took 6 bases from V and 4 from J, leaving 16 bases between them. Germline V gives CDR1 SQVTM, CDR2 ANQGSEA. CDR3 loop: CSVETSTSYNEQFF. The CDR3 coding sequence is TGCAGCGTCGAAACTAGTACTTCATACAATGAGCAGTTCTTC.

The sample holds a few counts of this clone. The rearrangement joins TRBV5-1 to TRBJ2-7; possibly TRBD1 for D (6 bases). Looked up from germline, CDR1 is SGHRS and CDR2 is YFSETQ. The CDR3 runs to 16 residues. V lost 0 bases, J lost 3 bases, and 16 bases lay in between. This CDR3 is CASSLGLGGLDYEQYF. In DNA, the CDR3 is TGCGCCAGCAGCTTGGGGTTAGGGGGTTTAGACTACGAGCAGTACTTC.

This CDR3 reads CASSQGLVTETQYF. The CDR3 nucleotides are TGTGCCAGCAGCCAAGGACTAGTAACGGAGACCCAGTACTTC. The chain has TRBV14 and TRBJ2-5; D might be TRBD2 (6 bases). Germline CDR1 reads SGHDN; CDR2 reads FVKESK. The CDR3 has 14 amino acids. Trimming cost V 1 base and J 5 bases, with 11 bases left between them.

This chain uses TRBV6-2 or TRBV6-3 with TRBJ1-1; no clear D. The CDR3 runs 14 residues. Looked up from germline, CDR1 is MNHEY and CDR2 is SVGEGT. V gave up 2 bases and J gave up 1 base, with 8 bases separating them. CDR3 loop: CASSYTSENTEAFF. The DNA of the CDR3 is TGTGCCAGCAGTTACACGTCAGAGAACACTGAAGCTTTCTTT.

Here the CDR3 DNA reads TGTGCCTGGAGGGCGACTAGCGAACATTACGAGCAGTACTTC. It codes for CAWRATSEHYEQYF. This sequence joins TRBV30 and TRBJ2-7, with 8 bases identical to TRBD2. CDR3 length: 14 amino acids. Per germline, CDR1 GTSNPN and CDR2 SVGIG (reference sequence). V shed 3 bases and J 4 bases; nucleotides not matched to a gene: 8.

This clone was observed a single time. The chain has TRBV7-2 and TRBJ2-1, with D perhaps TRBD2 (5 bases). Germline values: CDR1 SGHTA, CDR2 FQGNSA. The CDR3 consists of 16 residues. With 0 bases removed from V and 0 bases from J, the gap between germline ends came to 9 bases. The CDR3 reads CASSLAPGSSYNEQFF. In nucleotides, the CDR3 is TGTGCCAGCAGCTTAGCGCCGGGGAGCTCCTACAATGAGCAGTTCTTC.

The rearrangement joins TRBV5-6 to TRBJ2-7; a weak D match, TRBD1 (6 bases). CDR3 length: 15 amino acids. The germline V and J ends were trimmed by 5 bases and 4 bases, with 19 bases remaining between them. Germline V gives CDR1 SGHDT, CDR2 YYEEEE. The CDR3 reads CASSSTSQGRYEQYF. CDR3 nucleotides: TGTGCCAGCAGTTCCACCTCGCAGGGGAGATACGAGCAGTACTTC.